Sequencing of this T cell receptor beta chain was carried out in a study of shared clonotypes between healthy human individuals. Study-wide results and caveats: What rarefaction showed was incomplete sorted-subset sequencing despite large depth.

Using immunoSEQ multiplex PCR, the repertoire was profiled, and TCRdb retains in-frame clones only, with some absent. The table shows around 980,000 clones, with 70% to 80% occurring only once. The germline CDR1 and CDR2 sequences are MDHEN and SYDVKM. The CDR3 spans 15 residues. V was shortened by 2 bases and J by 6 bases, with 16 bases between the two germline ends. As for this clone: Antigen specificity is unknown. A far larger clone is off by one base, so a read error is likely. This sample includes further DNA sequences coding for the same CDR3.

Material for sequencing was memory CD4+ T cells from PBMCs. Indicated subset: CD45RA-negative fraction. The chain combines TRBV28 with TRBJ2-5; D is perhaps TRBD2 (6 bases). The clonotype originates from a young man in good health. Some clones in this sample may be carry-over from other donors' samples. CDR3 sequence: CASSLPGEGWQTQYF. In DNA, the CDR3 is TGTGCCAGCAGTTTACCGGGGGAAGGGTGGCAGACCCAGTACTTC.